These 27 T cell receptor beta chains share one sample of origin, sequenced in a study of molecular identifiers for immune sequencing clone quantification. TCRdb called the PCR reads again in MiXCR, with one record for every CDR3 protein. The sample has roughly 320,000 distinct CDR3 sequences, over 20% seen once; the top ten hold 0.74%. The specimen sequenced was naive CD8+ T cells from blood, with Jurkat cell RNA spiked in. Subset given: FACS-sorted CD8+CD4-CCR7+CD45RA+ naive T cells. These receptors were taken from a human donor in good health. Some libraries in this study had Jurkat cell RNA spiked in.

To note about this clonotype: A much larger clone sits a single nucleotide away, making a read error possible. CDR3 loop: CASSPGRGIYEQYF. The CDR3 DNA follows: TGTGCCAGCAGCCCGGGACGGGGGATTTACGAGCAGTACTTC. This chain links TRBV5-3 with TRBJ2-7; tentative D call: TRBD2 (6 bases). TRBV5-3 is reported as an ORF; its role is uncertain. Deletions cut 8 bases from V and 4 bases from J, with 19 bases between. This CDR3 has 14 amino acids.

At least ten counts were recorded for this clonotype. As DNA, the CDR3 is TGCGCCAGCAGCCAGGGACAGGGTACCAATCAGCCCCAGCATTTT. Translated: CASSQGQGTNQPQHF. This chain uses TRBV4-3 with TRBJ1-5, with 9 bases matching TRBD1. Germline loops: CDR1 LGHNA, CDR2 YSLEER. CDR3 length: 15 amino acids. The ends lost 3 bases at V and 3 bases at J; junction bases unmatched: 3.

This clonotype was seen repeatedly, ten times or more. CDR3 loop: CASSPPVAREGTGELFF. The CDR3 DNA reads as TGTGCCAGCAGCCCCCCCGTGGCCCGAGAGGGGACCGGGGAGCTGTTTTTT. V is TRBV5-5 and J is TRBJ2-2; the D call may be TRBD1 or TRBD2 (5 bases each). Germline V gene sequence: CDR1 SGHKS, CDR2 YYEKEE (reference sequence). The CDR3 length is 17 residues. V lost 4 bases and J 5 bases, leaving 21 bases between the germline ends.

The chain joins TRBV4-1 to TRBJ2-3, with 7 bases identical to TRBD1. This CDR3 contains 15 residues. Germline V lookup: CDR1 MGHRA, CDR2 YSYEKL. The V segment lost 3 bases and the J segment 0 bases; nucleotides outside the gene matches: 3. The CDR3 nucleotides read TGCGCCAGCAGCCAGACAGGGTATAGCACAGATACGCAGTATTTT. It specifies CASSQTGYSTDTQYF.

Remarks on this clonotype: Since no conserved phenylalanine or tryptophan closes the CDR3, a read error is the likely cause. The rearrangement uses TRBV7-9 and TRBJ2-7; 10 bases line up with TRBD1. The CDR3 extends over 14 amino acids. The germline CDR1 and CDR2 sequences are SEHNR and FQNEAQ (reference sequence). J gave up 6 bases and V 5 bases, and 7 bases lay outside the gene matches. DNA of the CDR3: TGTGCCAGCAGCCAAACGGACAGGGGGGGCGAGCAGTACTCC. The encoded protein is CASSQTDRGGEQYS.

The rearrangement joins TRBV6-5 to TRBJ2-1, with D possibly being TRBD1 (6 bases). The CDR3 has 14 amino acids. Germline V gene lookup returns CDR1 MNHEY and CDR2 SVGAGI. The V end was cut by 0 bases, the J end by 7 bases, with 10 bases between. In DNA form, the CDR3 reads TGTGCCAGCAGTTACTCGGGGGCGCTTAATGAGCAGTTCTTC. Encoded protein: CASSYSGALNEQFF.

The rearrangement links TRBV27 to TRBJ2-1; D is ambiguous. This CDR3 region has 14 residues. CDR1 MNHEY and CDR2 SMNVEV come from the germline V gene (reference sequence). Trimming took off 3 bases at V and 7 bases at J, with 13 bases between the two ends. Here the CDR3 reads CASSLFSSKNEQFF. Written as DNA, the CDR3 is TGTGCCAGCAGTTTGTTTAGCAGTAAGAATGAGCAGTTCTTC.

This chain connects TRBV11-2 to TRBJ2-2; 12 nucleotides align to TRBD2. Looked up from germline, CDR1 is SGHAT and CDR2 is FQNNGV. The junction had 0 bases not matched to a gene; V was cut back by 1 base and J by 0 bases. This CDR3 contains 17 residues. The CDR3 bases are TGTGCCAGCAGCTTAGGGACTAGCGGGGCGAACACCGGGGAGCTGTTTTTT. Translation gives CASSLGTSGANTGELFF.

This clonotype was seen many times. This chain joins TRBV6-5 and TRBJ2-7; D gene unclear. The CDR3 has 12 amino acids. V was trimmed by 5 bases and J by 3 bases, leaving 8 bases between them. The germline V gene encodes CDR1 MNHEY and CDR2 SVGAGI. CDR3 in DNA: TGTGCCAGCAGTCCTCCCAACTACGAGCAGTACTTC. It translates to CASSPPNYEQYF.

Of note for this clonotype: A single base separates this from a much larger clone, so it may be a read error. The CDR3 is CASSSPFSLDGDTQYF. CDR3 DNA sequence: TGTGCCAGCAGCTCCCCCTTCTCCCTGGACGGAGATACGCAGTATTTT. The V gene is TRBV13, the J gene TRBJ2-3, with D unclear. Deletions cut 4 bases from V and 5 bases from J, with 19 bases between. This CDR3 is built from 16 residues. CDR1 and CDR2 from the germline V gene are PRHDT and FYEKMQ (reference sequence).

Notes on this clonotype: This may stem from a read error, because a much larger clone lies one nucleotide away. Without the conserved terminal phenylalanine or tryptophan, this CDR3 likely stems from a read error. This chain connects TRBV14 to TRBJ2-3, with a tentative D call TRBD2 (6 bases). The CDR3 is made up of 15 amino acids. CDR1 is SGHDN, CDR2 FVKESK, per germline. The V gene lost 1 base and the J gene lost 0 bases, with 8 bases spanning the gap. The CDR3 DNA is TGTGCCAGCAGCCAAGGCGGGGCAAGCACAGATACGCAGTATCTT. Translated, it gives CASSQGGASTDTQYL.

The chain carries TRBV6-5 and TRBJ2-3; TRBD1 might be the D (6 bases). From germline, CDR1 is MNHEY and CDR2 SVGAGI. The CDR3 has 16 amino acids. V lost 6 bases to trimming and J lost 4 bases, with 20 bases between them. The chain's CDR3 is CASRVDWGPPPDTQYF. In DNA form, the CDR3 reads TGTGCCAGCAGAGTTGACTGGGGGCCCCCCCCAGATACGCAGTATTTT.

This clonotype was seen at least ten times. The gene calls are TRBV29-1 and TRBJ1-1; TRBD1 might be the D (5 bases). CDR1 and CDR2 from the germline V gene are SQVTM and ANQGSEA. Trimming stripped 7 bases from V and 1 base from J, with 7 bases between. CDR3 length equals 11 residues. The DNA of the CDR3 is TGCAGCGACAGGCGGAACACTGAAGCTTTCTTT. It codes for CSDRRNTEAFF.

In its sample, this clonotype was seen many times. The chain is built from TRBV29-1 and TRBJ2-2; TRBD2 might be the D (6 bases). CDR1 SQVTM and CDR2 ANQGSEA come from the germline V gene. The CDR3 sequence is 16 residues long. V dropped 0 bases and J dropped 0 bases, with 11 bases sitting between them. CDR3 residues: CSVEDWEDANTGELFF. CDR3 sequence (DNA): TGCAGCGTTGAAGATTGGGAGGACGCGAACACCGGGGAGCTGTTTTTT.

V is TRBV3-1 and J is TRBJ2-7; 8 bases are a match to TRBD2. V was pared by 0 bases and J by 2 bases, with 6 bases of the junction left unmatched. Germline V CDR1 and CDR2: LGHDT, YNNKEL (reference sequence). CDR3 length equals 16 residues. For the CDR3, the DNA is TGTGCCAGCAGCCAAGATCTGGCGGGGGGCCCCTACGAGCAGTACTTC. It is translated as CASSQDLAGGPYEQYF.

The chain couples TRBV18 to TRBJ2-3; the match to TRBD1 covers 10 bases. This CDR3 contains 16 residues. Per the germline V gene, CDR1 is KGHSH and CDR2 is LQKENI. V shed 5 bases and J 6 bases; nucleotides not matched to a gene: 11. CDR3 nucleotides: TGTGCCAGCTCAAGTGCCGGGACAGGGGTGCAGGATACGCAGTATTTT. Translating gives CASSSAGTGVQDTQYF. The complete variable domain, with remaining parts taken from reference TRBV18 and TRBJ2-3, reads NAGVMQNPRHLVRRRGQEARLRCSPMKGHSHVYWYRQLPEEGLKFMVYLQKENIIDESGMPKERFSAEFPKEGPSILRIQQVVRGDSAAYFCASSSAGTGVQDTQYFGPGTRLTVL.

This clonotype was found many times. This chain joins TRBV30 and TRBJ1-1; TRBD1 aligns across 9 bases. CDR3 length: 15 amino acids. With V trimmed by 3 bases and J by 0 bases, 5 bases remained unmatched. The germline gives CDR1 GTSNPN, CDR2 SVGIG (reference sequence). CDR3 residues: CAWRSGTGLNTEAFF. In nucleotides, the CDR3 is TGTGCCTGGAGATCCGGGACAGGGCTGAACACTGAAGCTTTCTTT.

In DNA form, the CDR3 reads TGTGCCAGCAGTTACTCGATCAGGGGGAGCTACGAGCAGTACTTC. Translated, it gives CASSYSIRGSYEQYF. The rearrangement joins TRBV6-5 to TRBJ2-7, with 7 bases that match TRBD1. CDR3 length: 15 amino acids. Germline lookup yields CDR1 MNHEY and CDR2 SVGAGI. With 0 bases clipped from V and 3 bases from J, the junction kept 5 bases outside the gene matches.

This clonotype was observed at least ten times. The gene calls are TRBV19 and TRBJ2-2; the D call may be TRBD1 or TRBD2 (5 bases each). V gave up 3 bases and J gave up 1 base, with 12 bases separating them. This CDR3 is built from 16 residues. CDR1 is LNHDA and CDR2 is SQIVND in the germline V gene (reference sequence). This CDR3 is CASSIGTGLNTGELFF. In nucleotides, the CDR3 is TGTGCCAGTAGTATCGGGACGGGCTTGAACACCGGGGAGCTGTTTTTT.

Ten or more counts support this clonotype. The CDR3 coding sequence is TGTGCCACCAGTTCCGGGACAACGAACACCGGGGAGCTGTTTTTT. This sequence encodes CATSSGTTNTGELFF. The V call is TRBV24-1, the J call TRBJ2-2, with D possibly TRBD1 on 6 matching bases. Trimming shortened V by 6 bases and J by 0 bases, and 10 bases separated the two germline ends. The CDR3 extends over 15 amino acids. The germline V gene encodes CDR1 KGHDR and CDR2 SFDVKD.

This chain connects TRBV7-6 to TRBJ2-5; D might be TRBD1 or TRBD2, each matching 5 bases. V lost 5 bases and J lost 2, with 12 bases in between. Germline V gives CDR1 SGHVS, CDR2 FNYEAQ. The CDR3 extends over 14 amino acids. This CDR3 is CASSPGPYQETQYF. The CDR3 DNA follows: TGTGCCAGCAGCCCGGGACCGTATCAAGAGACCCAGTACTTC.

As concerns this clonotype: A read error may explain this, as a much larger clone is one base away. The CDR3 carries no conserved terminal phenylalanine or tryptophan, so it likely arises from a read error. The V and J genes are TRBV10-3 and TRBJ1-1; D is unresolved. The CDR3 runs 12 residues. Germline CDR1 ENHRY, CDR2 SYGVKD. The V and J ends lost 4 bases and 3 bases respectively, with 6 bases between them. CDR3 amino acids: CAISAGHTEAFI. For the CDR3, the DNA is TGTGCCATCAGTGCGGGTCACACTGAAGCTTTCATT.

V usage is TRBV3-1 and J usage is TRBJ2-7; 10 bases map to TRBD2. The CDR3 extends over 19 amino acids. Per the germline V gene, CDR1 is LGHDT and CDR2 is YNNKEL (reference sequence). J gave up 3 bases and V 0 bases, and 14 bases lay outside the gene matches. The CDR3 loop is CASSQDGSGRIYASYEQYF. In nucleotides, the CDR3 is TGTGCCAGCAGCCAAGATGGTAGCGGGAGGATATACGCTAGCTACGAGCAGTACTTC.

The table lists this clonotype with many counts. This sequence joins TRBV6-1 and TRBJ2-4; D gene uncertain. The CDR3 covers 14 residues. Germline CDR1 MNHNS, CDR2 SASEGT. Deletions cut 8 bases from V and 10 bases from J, with 21 bases between. The CDR3 here is CASGDWSGPSIQYF. CDR3 DNA: TGTGCCAGCGGGGATTGGTCTGGCCCATCGATTCAGTACTTC.

The V and J genes are TRBV27 and TRBJ1-2; D is undetermined. Germline values: CDR1 MNHEY, CDR2 SMNVEV (reference sequence). The CDR3 sequence is 14 residues long. Trimming pared 3 bases from V and 0 bases from J, leaving 8 bases between. The CDR3 sequence is CASSFLGTNYGYTF. The CDR3 DNA reads TGTGCCAGCAGTTTTCTGGGGACTAACTATGGCTACACCTTC.

Concerning this clonotype: One base away lies a much larger clone, so this may be a sequencing read error. The gene calls are TRBV12-3 or TRBV12-4 and TRBJ2-7; 7 positions agree with TRBD2. The CDR3 is 15 residues long. Losses at the gene ends were 2 bases for V and 5 bases for J; bases not matched to a gene: 9. DNA for the CDR3: TGTGCCAGCAGTTTAAGCGGGGTGGGCGCCGACGAGCAGTACTTC. It is translated as CASSLSGVGADEQYF.

This clonotype has only one observation. The junction and the germline gene differ at one end; a read error may be behind it. This chain uses TRBV28 with TRBJ2-7; D is unclear. The CDR3 is made up of 14 amino acids. Germline-derived CDR1 and CDR2 are MDHEN and SYDVKM. The CDR3 region is CASSFPGSSYEKYF. For the CDR3, the DNA is TGTGCCAGCAGTTTCCCGGGTAGCTCCTACGAGAAGTACTTC.